The present entry profiles one TCR beta chain with its context. The CDR3 length is 14 residues. Trimming stripped 5 bases from V and 4 bases from J, with 15 bases between. Germline V gene sequence: CDR1 SGHAT, CDR2 FQNNGV. This sample is part of a study of cytomegalovirus exposure and HLA in healthy donors. Primers: 60 Vbeta forward and 13 Jbeta reverse. Generated by immunoSEQ multiplex PCR, the TCRdb table keeps only in-frame clones and is missing some. The sample lists 110,000 to 150,000 clones, 79% seen once, with around 3.1% in the top ten. This receptor was identified in a female donor in good health and CMV-seronegative. The chain has TRBV11-2 and TRBJ2-7; D is possibly TRBD2 (5 bases). Sequenced input: PBMCs. The DNA for the CDR3 is TGTGCCAGCAGCGCTAAGGGCGGGTCTTACGAGCAGTACTTC. Its translation: CASSAKGGSYEQYF. Drawing the rest from reference TRBV11-2 and TRBJ2-7, the complete variable domain is EAGVAQSPRYKIIEKRQSVAFWCNPISGHATLYWYQQILGQGPKLLIQFQNNGVVDDSQLPKDRFSAERLKGVDSTLKIQPAKLEDSAVYLCASSAKGGSYEQYFGPGTRLTVT.